Sequencing of this T cell receptor (beta chain) was carried out in a study of regulatory T cells in long-lasting Graves disease. With iRepertoire HTBI primers and Arm-PCR of CDR3 regions, TCR beta libraries were built. MiXCR, applied by TCRdb to the multiplex PCR reads, yields one record per CDR3 protein. The table shows about 430,000 distinct CDR3 sequences, with about 15% occurring only once. Study-level points and caveats: A reduction in accuracy may have resulted from the small sample size. For persistent Graves' patients, TCR diversity was lower than for newly diagnosed ones.

The table lists this clonotype with many counts. The antigen is unknown. The CDR3 runs 14 residues. The V gene's germline CDR1 is DFQATT and CDR2 SNEGSKA (reference sequence). V lost 0 bases and J 2 bases, leaving 8 bases between the germline ends. Indicated time point: newly diagnosed GD, antithyroid drugs for less than 3 months. The TCR library was made from RNA extracted from PBMCs. These data also featured in a second study, about T cells in Graves' hyperthyroidism and ophthalmopathy.

This chain joins TRBV20-1 and TRBJ2-1; unclear D gene. Sequencing used peripheral blood mononuclear cells (PBMCs), obtained at new diagnosis, from a patient treated with antithyroid drugs. This TCR was recovered from a woman in her thirties or forties with Graves disease. This CDR3 is CSAREERTYNEQFF. In DNA, the CDR3 is TGCAGTGCTAGAGAGGAGCGTACCTACAATGAGCAGTTCTTC.